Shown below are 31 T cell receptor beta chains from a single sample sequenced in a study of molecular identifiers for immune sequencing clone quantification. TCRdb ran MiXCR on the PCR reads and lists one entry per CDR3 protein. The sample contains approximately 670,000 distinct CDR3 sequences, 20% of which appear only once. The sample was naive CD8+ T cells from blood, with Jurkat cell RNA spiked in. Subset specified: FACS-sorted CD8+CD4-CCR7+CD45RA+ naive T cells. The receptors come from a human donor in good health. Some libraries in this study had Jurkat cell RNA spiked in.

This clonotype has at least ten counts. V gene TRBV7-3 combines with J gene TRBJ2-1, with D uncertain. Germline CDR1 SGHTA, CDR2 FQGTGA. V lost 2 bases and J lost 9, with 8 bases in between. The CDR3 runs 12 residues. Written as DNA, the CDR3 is TGTGCCAGCAGCTTACCTCCCGGTGAGCAGTTCTTC. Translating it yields CASSLPPGEQFF.

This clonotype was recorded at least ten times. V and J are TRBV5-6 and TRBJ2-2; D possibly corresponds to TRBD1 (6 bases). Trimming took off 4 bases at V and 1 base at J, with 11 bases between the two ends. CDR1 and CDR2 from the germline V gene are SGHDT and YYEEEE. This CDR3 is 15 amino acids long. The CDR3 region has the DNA TGTGCCAGCAGCAGGACAGAAAAGAACACCGGGGAGCTGTTTTTT. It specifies CASSRTEKNTGELFF.

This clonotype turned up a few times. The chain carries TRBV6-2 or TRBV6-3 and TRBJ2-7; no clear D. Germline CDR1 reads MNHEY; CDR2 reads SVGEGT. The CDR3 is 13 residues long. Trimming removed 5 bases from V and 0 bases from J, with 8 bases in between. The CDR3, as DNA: TGTGCCAGCAGTCAGGCTTTCTCCTACGAGCAGTACTTC. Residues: CASSQAFSYEQYF.

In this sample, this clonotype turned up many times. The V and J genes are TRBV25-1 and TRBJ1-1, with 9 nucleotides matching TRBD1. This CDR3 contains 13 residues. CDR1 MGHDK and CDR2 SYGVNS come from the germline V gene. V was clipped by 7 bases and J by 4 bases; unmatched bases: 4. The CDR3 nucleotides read TGTGCCAGCACAATGACAGGGGGCACTGAAGCTTTCTTT. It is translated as CASTMTGGTEAFF.

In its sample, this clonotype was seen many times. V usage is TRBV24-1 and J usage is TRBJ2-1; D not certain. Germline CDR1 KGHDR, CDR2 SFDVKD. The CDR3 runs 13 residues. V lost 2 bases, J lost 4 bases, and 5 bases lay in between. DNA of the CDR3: TGTGCCACCAGTGATTCCGGTTACAATGAGCAGTTCTTC. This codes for CATSDSGYNEQFF.

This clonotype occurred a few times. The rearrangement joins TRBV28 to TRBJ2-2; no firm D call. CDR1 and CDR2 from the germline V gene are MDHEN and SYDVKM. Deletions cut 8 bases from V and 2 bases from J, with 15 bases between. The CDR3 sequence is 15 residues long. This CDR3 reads CASHASGTNTGELFF. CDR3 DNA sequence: TGTGCCAGCCACGCCTCAGGTACTAACACCGGGGAGCTGTTTTTT.

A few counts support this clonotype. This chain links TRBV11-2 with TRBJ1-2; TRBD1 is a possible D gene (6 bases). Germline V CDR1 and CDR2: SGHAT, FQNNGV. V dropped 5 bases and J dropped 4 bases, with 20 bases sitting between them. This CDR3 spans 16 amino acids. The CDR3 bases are TGTGCCAGCAGCCCCCCACCGACAGGCGTGTCCTATGGCTACACCTTC. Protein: CASSPPPTGVSYGYTF.

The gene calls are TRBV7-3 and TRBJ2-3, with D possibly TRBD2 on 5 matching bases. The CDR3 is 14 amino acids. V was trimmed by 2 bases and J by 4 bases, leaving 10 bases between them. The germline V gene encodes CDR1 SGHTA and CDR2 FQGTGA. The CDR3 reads CASSLAFGADTQYF. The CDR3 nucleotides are TGTGCCAGCAGCTTAGCGTTCGGGGCAGATACGCAGTATTTT.

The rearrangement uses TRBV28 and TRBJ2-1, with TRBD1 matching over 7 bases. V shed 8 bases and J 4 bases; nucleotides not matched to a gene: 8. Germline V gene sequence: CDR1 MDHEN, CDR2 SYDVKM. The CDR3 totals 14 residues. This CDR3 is CASESGTDYNEQFF. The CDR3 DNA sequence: TGTGCCAGCGAATCCGGGACAGATTACAATGAGCAGTTCTTC.

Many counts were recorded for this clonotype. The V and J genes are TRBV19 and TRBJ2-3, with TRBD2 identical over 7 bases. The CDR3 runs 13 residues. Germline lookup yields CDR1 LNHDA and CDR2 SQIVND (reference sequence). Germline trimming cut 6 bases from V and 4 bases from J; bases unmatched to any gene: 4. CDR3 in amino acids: CASRPAGADTQYF. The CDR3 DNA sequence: TGTGCCAGTAGACCGGCGGGAGCAGATACGCAGTATTTT.

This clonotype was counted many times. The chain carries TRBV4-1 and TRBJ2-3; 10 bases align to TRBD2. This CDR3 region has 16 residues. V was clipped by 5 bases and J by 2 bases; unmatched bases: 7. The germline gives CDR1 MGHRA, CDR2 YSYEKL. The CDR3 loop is CASSEMLAGDTDTQYF. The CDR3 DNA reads TGCGCCAGCAGCGAAATGCTAGCGGGGGACACAGATACGCAGTATTTT.

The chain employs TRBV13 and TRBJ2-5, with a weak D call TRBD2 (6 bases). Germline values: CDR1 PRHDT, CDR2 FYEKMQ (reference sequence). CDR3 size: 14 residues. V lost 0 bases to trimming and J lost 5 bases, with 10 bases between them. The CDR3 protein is CASSLGSAGETQYF. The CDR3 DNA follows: TGTGCCAGCAGCTTAGGGTCGGCGGGGGAGACCCAGTACTTC.

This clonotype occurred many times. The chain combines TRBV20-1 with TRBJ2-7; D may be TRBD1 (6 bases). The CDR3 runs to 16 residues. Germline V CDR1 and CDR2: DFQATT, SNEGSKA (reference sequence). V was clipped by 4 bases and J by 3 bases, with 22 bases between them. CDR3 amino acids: CSANGRGVLPIYEQYF. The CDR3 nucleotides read TGCAGTGCTAACGGCAGGGGCGTACTCCCAATCTACGAGCAGTACTTC.

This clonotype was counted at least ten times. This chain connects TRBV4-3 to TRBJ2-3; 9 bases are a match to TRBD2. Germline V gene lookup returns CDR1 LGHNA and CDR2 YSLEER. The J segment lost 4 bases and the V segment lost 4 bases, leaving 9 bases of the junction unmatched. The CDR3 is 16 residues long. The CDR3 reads CASSPNSGRSSDTQYF. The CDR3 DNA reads TGCGCCAGCAGCCCAAATAGCGGGAGATCATCAGATACGCAGTATTTT.

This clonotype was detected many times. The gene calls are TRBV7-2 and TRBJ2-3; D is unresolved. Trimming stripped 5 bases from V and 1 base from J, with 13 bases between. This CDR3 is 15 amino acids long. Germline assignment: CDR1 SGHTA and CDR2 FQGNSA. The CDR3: CASSLTEIGTDTQYF. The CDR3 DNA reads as TGTGCCAGCAGCCTCACGGAGATTGGCACAGATACGCAGTATTTT.

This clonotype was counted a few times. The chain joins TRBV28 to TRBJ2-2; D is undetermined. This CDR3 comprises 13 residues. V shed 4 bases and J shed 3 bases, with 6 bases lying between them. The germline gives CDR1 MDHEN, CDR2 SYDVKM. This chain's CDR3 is CASSSSYTGELFF. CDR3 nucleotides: TGTGCCAGCAGTTCCAGCTACACCGGGGAGCTGTTTTTT.

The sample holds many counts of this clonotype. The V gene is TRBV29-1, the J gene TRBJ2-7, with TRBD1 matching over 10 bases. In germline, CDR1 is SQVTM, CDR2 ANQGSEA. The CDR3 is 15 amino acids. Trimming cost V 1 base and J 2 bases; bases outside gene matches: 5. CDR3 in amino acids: CSVEVPGQGPYEQYF. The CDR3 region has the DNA TGCAGCGTTGAAGTCCCGGGACAGGGGCCCTACGAGCAGTACTTC.

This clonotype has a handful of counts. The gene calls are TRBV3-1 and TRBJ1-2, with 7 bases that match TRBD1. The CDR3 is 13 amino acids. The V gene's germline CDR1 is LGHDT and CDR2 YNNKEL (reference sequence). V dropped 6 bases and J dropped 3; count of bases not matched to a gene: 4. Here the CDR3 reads CASSVTGDYGYTF. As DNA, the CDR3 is TGTGCCAGCAGTGTCACAGGGGACTATGGCTACACCTTC.

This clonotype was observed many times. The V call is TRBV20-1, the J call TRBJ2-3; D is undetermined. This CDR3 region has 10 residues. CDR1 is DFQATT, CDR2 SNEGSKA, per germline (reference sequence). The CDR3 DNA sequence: TGCACCCCAGTTGTGGATACGCAGTATTTT. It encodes CTPVVDTQYF.

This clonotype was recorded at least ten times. CDR3 nucleotide sequence: TGTGCCAGCAGTTTGGTGGGCCGTTACAATGAGCAGTTCTTC. It specifies CASSLVGRYNEQFF. The chain combines TRBV12-3 or TRBV12-4 with TRBJ2-1, with D hard to call. The CDR3 is made up of 14 amino acids. V shed 3 bases and J shed 4 bases, with 10 bases lying between them.

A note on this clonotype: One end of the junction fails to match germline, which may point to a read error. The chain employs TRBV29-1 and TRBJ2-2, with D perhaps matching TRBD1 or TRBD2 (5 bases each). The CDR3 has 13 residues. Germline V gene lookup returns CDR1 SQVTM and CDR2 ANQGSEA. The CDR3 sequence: CSVAGLNAGELFF. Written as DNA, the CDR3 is TGCAGCGTTGCAGGGTTGAACGCCGGGGAACTGTTTTTT.

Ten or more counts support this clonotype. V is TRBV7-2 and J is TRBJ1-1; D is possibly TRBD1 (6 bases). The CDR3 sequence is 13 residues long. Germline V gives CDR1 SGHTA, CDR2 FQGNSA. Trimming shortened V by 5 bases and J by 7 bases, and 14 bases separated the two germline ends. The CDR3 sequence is CASSVQGRIEAFF. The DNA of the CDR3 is TGTGCCAGCAGCGTACAGGGCCGGATTGAAGCTTTCTTT. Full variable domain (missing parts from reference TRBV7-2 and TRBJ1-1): GAGVSQSPSNKVTEKGKDVELRCDPISGHTALYWYRQSLGQGLEFLIYFQGNSAPDKSGLPSDRFSAERTGGSVSTLTIQRTQQEDSAVYLCASSVQGRIEAFFGQGTRLTVV.

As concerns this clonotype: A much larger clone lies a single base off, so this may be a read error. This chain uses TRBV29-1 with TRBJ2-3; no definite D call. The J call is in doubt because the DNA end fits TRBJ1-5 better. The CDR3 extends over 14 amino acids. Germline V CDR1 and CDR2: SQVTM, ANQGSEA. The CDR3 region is CSVEDRGSQGTQHF. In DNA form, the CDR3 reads TGCAGCGTTGAAGATCGGGGTAGCCAAGGTACGCAGCATTTT.

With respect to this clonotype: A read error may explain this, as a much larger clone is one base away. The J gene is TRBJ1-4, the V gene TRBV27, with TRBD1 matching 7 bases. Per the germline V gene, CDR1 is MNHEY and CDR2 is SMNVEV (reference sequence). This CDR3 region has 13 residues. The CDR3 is CASKSRGHERLFF. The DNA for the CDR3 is TGTGCCAGCAAATCGAGGGGGCATGAAAGACTGTTTTTT.

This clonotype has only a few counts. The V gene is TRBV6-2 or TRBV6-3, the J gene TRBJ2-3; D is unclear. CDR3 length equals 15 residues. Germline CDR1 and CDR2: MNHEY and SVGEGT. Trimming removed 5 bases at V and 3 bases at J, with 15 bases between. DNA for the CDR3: TGTGCCAGCAGTACCCTGGCATTGGGGACAGATACGCAGTATTTT. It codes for CASSTLALGTDTQYF.

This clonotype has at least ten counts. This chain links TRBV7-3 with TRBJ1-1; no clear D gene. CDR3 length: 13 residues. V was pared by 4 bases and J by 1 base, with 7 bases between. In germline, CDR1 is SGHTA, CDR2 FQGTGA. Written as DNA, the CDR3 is TGTGCCAGCAGCTACCTGCAGAACACTGAAGCTTTCTTT. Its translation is CASSYLQNTEAFF.

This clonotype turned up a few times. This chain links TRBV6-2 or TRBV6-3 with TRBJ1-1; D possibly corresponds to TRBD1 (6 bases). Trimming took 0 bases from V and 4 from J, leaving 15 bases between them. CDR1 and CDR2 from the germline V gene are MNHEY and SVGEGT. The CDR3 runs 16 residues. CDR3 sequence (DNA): TGTGCCAGCAGTTACTCGGTTGTGCAGGGGCTCACTGAAGCTTTCTTT. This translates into CASSYSVVQGLTEAFF.

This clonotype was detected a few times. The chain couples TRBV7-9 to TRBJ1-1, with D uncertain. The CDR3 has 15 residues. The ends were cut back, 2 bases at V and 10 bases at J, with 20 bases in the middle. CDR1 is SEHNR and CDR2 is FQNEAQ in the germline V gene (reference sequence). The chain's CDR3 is CASSLLVSFVATAFF. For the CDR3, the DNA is TGTGCCAGCAGCTTACTGGTCAGCTTCGTGGCTACAGCTTTCTTT.

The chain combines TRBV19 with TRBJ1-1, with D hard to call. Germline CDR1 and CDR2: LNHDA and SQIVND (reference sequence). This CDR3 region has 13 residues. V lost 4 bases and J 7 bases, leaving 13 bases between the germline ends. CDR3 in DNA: TGTGCCAGTAGTAGGACCTCGTACGATGAAGCTTTCTTT. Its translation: CASSRTSYDEAFF.

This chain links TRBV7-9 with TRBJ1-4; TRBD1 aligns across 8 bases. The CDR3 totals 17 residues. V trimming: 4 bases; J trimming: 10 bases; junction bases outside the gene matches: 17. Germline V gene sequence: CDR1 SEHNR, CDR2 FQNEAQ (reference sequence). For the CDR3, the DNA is TGTGCCAGCAGCTCACCTCGTACAGGGGGGGTACTTGGAAAACTGTTTTTT. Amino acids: CASSSPRTGGVLGKLFF. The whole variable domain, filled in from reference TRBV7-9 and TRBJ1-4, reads DTGVSQNPRHKITKRGQNVTFRCDPISEHNRLYWYRQTLGQGPEFLTYFQNEAQLEKSRLLSDRFSAERPKGSFSTLEIQRTEQGDSAMYLCASSSPRTGGVLGKLFFGSGTQLSVL.

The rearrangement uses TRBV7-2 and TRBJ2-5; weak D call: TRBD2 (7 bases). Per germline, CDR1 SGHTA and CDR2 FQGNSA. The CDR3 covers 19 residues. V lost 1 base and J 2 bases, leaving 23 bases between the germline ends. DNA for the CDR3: TGTGCCAGCAGCTTAGAGGGGGGGGGGATGATTGTTGGGCAAGAGACCCAGTACTTC. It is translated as CASSLEGGGMIVGQETQYF.